Listed below are T cell receptor beta chains from one sample, sequenced in a study of post-analysis software for immune sequencing data. One entry per CDR3 protein, called by TCRdb with MiXCR from the PCR reads. The sample has about 380,000 distinct CDR3 sequences, 30% to 45% seen once. What was sequenced was blood. Source of these receptors: a girl between 5 and 17 years old with multiple sclerosis. The CDR3 runs from the conserved cysteine through the conserved F or W. D genes are given only for firm matches. Clone size, where shown, is once, few, many, or a class for clones that have expanded.

abundance | j_gene | v_gene | len | d_gene | CDR3aa | CDR3nt
NA | TRBJ1-4 | TRBV24-1 | 17 | TRBD1 | CATTTDRGHGTNEKLFF | TGTGCCACCACAACCGACAGGGGGCACGGGACTAATGAAAAACTGTTTTTT
NA | TRBJ2-3 | TRBV7-8 | 17 | TRBD2 | CASSLVAGGLSTDTQYF | TGTGCCAGCAGCTTAGTAGCGGGGGGGCTAAGCACAGATACGCAGTATTTT
few | TRBJ1-2 | TRBV27 | 15 | NA | CASSPRPGLGYGYTF | TGTGCCAGCAGTCCACGGCCAGGGTTGGGCTATGGCTACACCTTC
few | TRBJ2-3 | TRBV18 | 16 | NA | CASSPAAGLARDTQYF | TGTGCCAGCTCACCAGCAGCAGGGCTAGCAAGAGATACGCAGTATTTT
NA | TRBJ2-2 | TRBV11-2 | 17 | NA | CASSLPFRGAGTGELFF | TGTGCCAGCAGCTTGCCTTTTAGGGGGGCGGGCACCGGGGAGCTGTTTTTT
NA | TRBJ2-5 | TRBV7-7 | 15 | NA | CASSLVAGLGGTQYF | TGTGCTAGCAGCTTAGTAGCCGGGTTGGGAGGGACCCAGTACTTC
NA | TRBJ2-1 | TRBV7-2 | 14 | TRBD2 | CASRRTSGDNEQFF | TGTGCCAGCAGGAGGACTAGCGGGGACAATGAGCAGTTCTTC
NA | TRBJ1-1 | TRBV4-1 | 15 | NA | CASSQVVALNTEAFF | TGCGCCAGCAGCCAAGTCGTGGCCCTGAACACTGAAGCTTTCTTT
few | TRBJ2-7 | TRBV5-5 | 15 | TRBD1 | CASSLADRGYYEQYF | TGTGCCAGCAGCTTGGCTGACAGGGGGTATTACGAGCAGTACTTC
NA | TRBJ2-3 | TRBV9 | 17 | NA | CASSAQWEDTGTDTQYF | TGTGCCAGCAGCGCACAGTGGGAGGACACTGGCACAGATACGCAGTATTTT
NA | TRBJ2-5 | TRBV29-1 | 13 | NA | CSVARQEEGEQYF | TGCAGCGTTGCCCGACAGGAGGAGGGGGAGCAGTACTTC
NA | TRBJ1-2 | TRBV3-1 | 17 | TRBD1 | CASSQDRPGQGSYGYTF | TGTGCCAGCAGCCAAGATAGGCCGGGACAGGGGTCCTATGGCTACACCTTC
few | TRBJ2-7 | TRBV20-1 | 14 | NA | CSANPGPNSYEQYF | TGCAGTGCTAACCCGGGACCCAACAGCTACGAGCAGTACTTC
NA | TRBJ2-3 | TRBV5-1 | 16 | TRBD2 | CASSKTSGGDTDTQYF | TGCGCCAGCAGCAAGACTAGCGGGGGAGACACAGATACGCAGTATTTT
few | TRBJ2-3 | TRBV7-2 | 16 | TRBD2 | CASSPSRRGGADTQYF | TGTGCCAGCAGCCCGTCCCGGCGGGGGGGCGCAGATACGCAGTATTTT
NA | TRBJ2-3 | TRBV7-3 | 13 | NA | CASSTNSEDTQYF | TGTGCCAGCAGCACCAACTCGGAAGATACGCAGTATTTT
few | TRBJ1-3 | TRBV20-1 | 14 | TRBD1 | CSALDRVTGNTIYF | TGCAGTGCCTTGGACAGGGTGACCGGAAACACCATATATTTT
NA | TRBJ2-1 | TRBV10-3 | 16 | TRBD2 | CAISDPSGLVNNEQFF | TGTGCCATCAGTGACCCTTCGGGACTAGTTAACAATGAGCAGTTCTTC
few | TRBJ2-5 | TRBV14 | 12 | NA | CASSQKQETQYF | TGTGCCAGCAGCCAAAAGCAAGAGACCCAGTACTTC
few | TRBJ2-1 | TRBV29-1 | 14 | NA | CSVEEIGVENEQFF | TGCAGCGTTGAAGAGATTGGGGTGGAGAATGAGCAGTTCTTC
few | TRBJ2-1 | TRBV20-1 | 15 | TRBD2 | CSASWASGGNNEQFF | TGCAGTGCTAGCTGGGCTAGCGGGGGGAACAATGAGCAGTTCTTC
NA | TRBJ2-5 | TRBV6-2/TRBV6-3 | 14 | NA | CASSYVPLQETQYF | TGTGCCAGCAGTTATGTGCCGTTGCAGGAGACCCAGTACTTC
NA | TRBJ2-1 | TRBV6-5 | 16 | TRBD1 | CASSYGGTGPYNEQFF | TGTGCCAGCAGTTACGGGGGGACAGGACCCTACAATGAGCAGTTCTTC
NA | TRBJ2-4 | TRBV6-1 | 11 | NA | CASNLEGIQYF | TGTGCCAGCAACCTAGAGGGCATTCAGTACTTC
NA | TRBJ2-3 | TRBV18 | 16 | NA | CASSPPLVDIEDTQYF | TGTGCCAGCTCACCACCCTTGGTGGACATAGAAGATACGCAGTATTTT
NA | TRBJ2-3 | TRBV29-1 | 15 | NA | CSVWSGGPNTDTQYF | TGCAGCGTTTGGTCCGGAGGGCCGAACACAGATACGCAGTATTTT
NA | TRBJ1-6 | TRBV7-6 | 16 | TRBD1 | CASSFSPDRGTSPLHF | TGTGCCAGCAGCTTCAGTCCGGACAGGGGCACTTCACCCCTCCACTTT
NA | TRBJ2-7 | TRBV5-1 | 15 | NA | CASSAHALSSYEQYF | TGCGCCAGCAGCGCCCACGCTCTGAGCTCCTACGAGCAGTACTTC
NA | TRBJ2-1 | TRBV9 | 15 | NA | CASSASGRRVDEQFF | TGTGCCAGCAGCGCCAGCGGTCGGCGAGTTGATGAGCAGTTCTTC
NA | TRBJ1-4 | TRBV9 | 17 | NA | CASSALPGGGANEKLFF | TGTGCCAGCAGCGCCCTACCAGGTGGAGGGGCTAATGAAAAACTGTTTTTT
few | TRBJ2-5 | TRBV2 | 13 | NA | CASIGGAGKTQYF | TGTGCCAGCATAGGGGGGGCCGGTAAGACCCAGTACTTC
NA | TRBJ1-5 | TRBV20-1 | 15 | TRBD1 | CSARQGWISNQPQHF | TGCAGTGCTCGACAGGGGTGGATTAGCAATCAGCCCCAGCATTTT
few | TRBJ2-3 | TRBV6-5 | 15 | TRBD1 | CASSYGTGVVDTQYF | TGTGCCAGCAGTTACGGAACAGGGGTGGTAGATACGCAGTATTTT
NA | TRBJ1-1 | TRBV12-3/TRBV12-4 | 14 | NA | CASSFHSLNTEAFF | TGTGCCAGCAGTTTTCACAGTTTGAACACTGAAGCTTTCTTT
NA | TRBJ1-1 | TRBV6-2/TRBV6-3 | 14 | NA | CASSPTVLNTEAFF | TGTGCCAGCAGTCCCACAGTGTTGAACACTGAAGCTTTCTTT
many | TRBJ2-5 | TRBV20-1 | 13 | TRBD1 | CSARGTGQETQYF | TGCAGTGCTAGAGGGACAGGACAAGAGACCCAGTACTTC
once | TRBJ2-7 | TRBV6-5 | 12 | NA | CVSSASTYEQYF | TGTGTCAGCAGTGCAAGCACCTACGAGCAGTACTTC
NA | TRBJ2-2 | TRBV25-1 | 14 | NA | CASSSGTRTGELFF | TGTGCCAGCTCTAGTGGGACCCGGACCGGGGAGCTGTTTTTT
once | TRBJ2-1 | TRBV4-1 | 11 | NA | CASSHPSEQFF | TGCGCCAGCAGCCATCCAAGTGAGCAGTTCTTC
few | TRBJ2-7 | TRBV7-8 | 14 | TRBD1 | CASRPRDRAYEQYF | TGTGCCAGCAGGCCCCGGGACAGGGCTTACGAGCAGTACTTC
few | TRBJ2-6 | TRBV7-9 | 12 | NA | CASSSMENVLTF | TGTGCCAGCAGCTCGATGGAAAACGTCCTGACTTTC